This T cell receptor (beta chain) was captured by sequencing in a study of a mutant IDH1 vaccine in newly diagnosed glioma. Time point denoted: baseline, week 1 (first vaccination visit). Treatment in this sample: pre-vaccination baseline after standard-of-care therapy. Germline V lookup: CDR1 MDHEN, CDR2 SYDVKM. The V end was cut by 3 bases, the J end by 3 bases, with 9 bases between. The CDR3 length is 14 residues. This clone was seen once. Using immunoSEQ multiplex PCR, the repertoire was profiled, and TCRdb retains in-frame clones only, with some absent. The repertoire includes about 34,000 clones, over 60% of them detected once, and more than 8.5% sits in the top ten.

The sample here was peripheral blood mononuclear cells (PBMCs), taken from a glioma patient treated with radiotherapy, temozolomide or both. The rearrangement links TRBV28 to TRBJ2-1; D might be TRBD2 (5 bases). The receptor's source is a middle-aged man with glioma. Some clones in this sample may be carry-over from other donors' samples. Written as DNA, the CDR3 is TGTGCCAGCAGTTTTGTAACTAGCTACAATGAGCAGTTCTTC. This sequence encodes CASSFVTSYNEQFF.